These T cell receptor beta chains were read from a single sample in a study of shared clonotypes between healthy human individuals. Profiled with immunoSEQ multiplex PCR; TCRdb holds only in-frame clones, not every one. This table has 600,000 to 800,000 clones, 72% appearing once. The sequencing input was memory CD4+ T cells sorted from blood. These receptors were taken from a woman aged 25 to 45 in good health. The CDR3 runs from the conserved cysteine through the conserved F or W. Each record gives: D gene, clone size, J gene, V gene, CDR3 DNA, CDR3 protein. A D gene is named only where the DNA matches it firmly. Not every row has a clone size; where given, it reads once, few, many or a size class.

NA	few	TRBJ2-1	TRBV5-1	TGCGCCAGCAGCCCTAGTAGCGACAATGAGCAGTTCTTC	CASSPSSDNEQFF
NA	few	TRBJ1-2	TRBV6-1	TGTGCCAGCAGTGCGTTAGGACGGCTCTATGGCTACACCTTC	CASSALGRLYGYTF
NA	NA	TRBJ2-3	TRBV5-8	TGTGCCAGCACCCCGACTGTAGGGGGTGATACGCAGTATTTT	CASTPTVGGDTQYF
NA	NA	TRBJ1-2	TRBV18	TGTGCCAGCTCACCATTCGAGGCTGGCTACACCTTC	CASSPFEAGYTF
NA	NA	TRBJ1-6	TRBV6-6	TGTGCCAGCGGACAGACTAATTCACCCCTCCACTTT	CASGQTNSPLHF
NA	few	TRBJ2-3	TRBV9	TGTGCCAGCAGGGGCCCCCAGGATACGCAGTATTTT	CASRGPQDTQYF
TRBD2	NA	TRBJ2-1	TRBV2	TGTGCCAGCATGGGGCGGGAGCTCCACAATGAGCAGTTCTTC	CASMGRELHNEQFF
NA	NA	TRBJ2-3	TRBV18	TGTGCCAGCTCACCACCGCTGACGAGCGGGTATACGCAGTATTTT	CASSPPLTSGYTQYF
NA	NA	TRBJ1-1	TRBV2	TGTGCCAGCAGTGACAGGGCATCGAACACTGAAGCTTTCTTT	CASSDRASNTEAFF
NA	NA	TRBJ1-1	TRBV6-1	TGTGCCAGCAGGGGAACGACAGCGTACCAAGCTTTCTTT	CASRGTTAYQAFF
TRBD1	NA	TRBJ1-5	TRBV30	TGTGCCTGGAGCCGGGACAGTGACAATCAGCCCCAGCATTTT	CAWSRDSDNQPQHF
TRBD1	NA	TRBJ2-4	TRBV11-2	TGTGCCAGCACCGATCGGACAGGGGTAGCCAAAAACATTCAGTACTTC	CASTDRTGVAKNIQYF
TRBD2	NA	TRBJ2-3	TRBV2	TGTGCCAGCAGTACGGGAGGGCCTACAGATACGCAGTATTTT	CASSTGGPTDTQYF
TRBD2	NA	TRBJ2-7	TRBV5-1	TGCGCCAGCAGCTTGGCCGAGAGACTAGCGGTCGGCTACGAGCAGTACTTC	CASSLAERLAVGYEQYF
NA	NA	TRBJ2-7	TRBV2	TGTGCCAGCACCCGGACGGAAAGAAGTTACGAGCAGTACTTC	CASTRTERSYEQYF
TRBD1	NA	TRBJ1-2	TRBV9	TGTGCCAGCAGCCTCCTGGGGACAGGCCTAAACTATGGCTACACCTTC	CASSLLGTGLNYGYTF
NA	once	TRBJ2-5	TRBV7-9	TGTGCCAGCAGCTTCGGACAGAAAGAGACCCAGTACTTC	CASSFGQKETQYF
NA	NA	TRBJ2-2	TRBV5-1	TGCGCCAGCAGCTTATGGCGGGGAGGAACCGGGGAGCTGTTTTTT	CASSLWRGGTGELFF
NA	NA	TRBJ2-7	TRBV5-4	TGTGCCAGCAGCTTGGCCGGGGTACCACATGAGTACTTC	CASSLAGVPHEYF
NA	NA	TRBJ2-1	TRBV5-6	TGTGCCAGCAGCTTCTACGGTGCGACGGACTCCTACAATGAGCAGTTCTTC	CASSFYGATDSYNEQFF
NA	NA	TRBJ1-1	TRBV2	TGTGCCAGCAGTGAAGAGATGAACACTGAAGCTTTCTTT	CASSEEMNTEAFF
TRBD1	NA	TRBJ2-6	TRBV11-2	TGTGCCAGCAGGAAAAACAGGGGCACCGGGGCCAACGTCCTGACTTTC	CASRKNRGTGANVLTF
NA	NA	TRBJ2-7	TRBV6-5	TGTGCCAGCAGTTACTCCTATTACGCCAGGGAGTCCGAGCAGTACTTC	CASSYSYYARESEQYF
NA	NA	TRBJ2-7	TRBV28	TGTGCCAGCAGTGAAGGGGGTACCCGCGAGCAGTACTTC	CASSEGGTREQYF
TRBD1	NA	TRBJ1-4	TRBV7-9	TGTGCCAGCAGAGAGACAGGGGGCAGTGAAAAACTGTTTTTT	CASRETGGSEKLFF
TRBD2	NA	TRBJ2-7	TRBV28	TGTGCCAGCCGGGAGGGGACGGGACTAGGCTACGAGCAGTACTTC	CASREGTGLGYEQYF
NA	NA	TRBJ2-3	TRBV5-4	TGTGCCACCTTAGCGGAGCCCACAGATACGCAGTATTTT	CATLAEPTDTQYF
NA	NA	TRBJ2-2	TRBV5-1	TGCGCCAGCAGCTTGGCCCTAGGGCAGGTCAACACCGGGGAGCTGTTTTTT	CASSLALGQVNTGELFF
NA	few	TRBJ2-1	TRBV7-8	TGTGCCAGCAGCTTCTCAACTACAGGGAACGTCTGGAATGAGCAGTTCTTC	CASSFSTTGNVWNEQFF
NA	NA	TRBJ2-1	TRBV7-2	TGTGCCAGCAGCCTAGGGCCCCAGCGGGAGCAGTTCTTC	CASSLGPQREQFF
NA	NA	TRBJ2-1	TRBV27	TGTGCCAGCAGTTTATTGGCAGCTACAGAGCAGTTCTTC	CASSLLAATEQFF
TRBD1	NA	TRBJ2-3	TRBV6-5	TGTGCCAGCAACTGGGACAGTGACACAGATACGCAGTATTTT	CASNWDSDTDTQYF
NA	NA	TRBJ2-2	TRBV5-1	TGCGCCAGCAGCTCCGGGTCGGGCGGCACCGGGGAGCTGTTTTTT	CASSSGSGGTGELFF
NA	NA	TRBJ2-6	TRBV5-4	TGTGCCAGCAGCGCAGCACAGGGTCGCTATGCTGGGGCCAACGTCCTGACTTTC	CASSAAQGRYAGANVLTF
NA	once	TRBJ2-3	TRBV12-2	TGTGCAAGTATCGCCAGTCGAATTAGCACAGATACGCAGTATTTT	CASIASRISTDTQYF
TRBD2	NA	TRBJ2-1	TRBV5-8	TGTGCCAGCAGCTTACTAGCGGGGCCTTACAATGAGCAGTTCTTC	CASSLLAGPYNEQFF
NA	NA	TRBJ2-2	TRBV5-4	TGTGCCAGCAGCCGCCCAGGGCACGCGAACACCGGGGAGCTGTTTTTT	CASSRPGHANTGELFF
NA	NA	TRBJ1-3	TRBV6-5	TGTGCCAGCAGTTACTCCAGGAGAGGCTCTGGAAACACCATATATTTT	CASSYSRRGSGNTIYF
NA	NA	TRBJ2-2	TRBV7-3	TGTGCCAGCAGCGCACAGGGAGTCCGGAACACCGGGGAGCTGTTTTTT	CASSAQGVRNTGELFF